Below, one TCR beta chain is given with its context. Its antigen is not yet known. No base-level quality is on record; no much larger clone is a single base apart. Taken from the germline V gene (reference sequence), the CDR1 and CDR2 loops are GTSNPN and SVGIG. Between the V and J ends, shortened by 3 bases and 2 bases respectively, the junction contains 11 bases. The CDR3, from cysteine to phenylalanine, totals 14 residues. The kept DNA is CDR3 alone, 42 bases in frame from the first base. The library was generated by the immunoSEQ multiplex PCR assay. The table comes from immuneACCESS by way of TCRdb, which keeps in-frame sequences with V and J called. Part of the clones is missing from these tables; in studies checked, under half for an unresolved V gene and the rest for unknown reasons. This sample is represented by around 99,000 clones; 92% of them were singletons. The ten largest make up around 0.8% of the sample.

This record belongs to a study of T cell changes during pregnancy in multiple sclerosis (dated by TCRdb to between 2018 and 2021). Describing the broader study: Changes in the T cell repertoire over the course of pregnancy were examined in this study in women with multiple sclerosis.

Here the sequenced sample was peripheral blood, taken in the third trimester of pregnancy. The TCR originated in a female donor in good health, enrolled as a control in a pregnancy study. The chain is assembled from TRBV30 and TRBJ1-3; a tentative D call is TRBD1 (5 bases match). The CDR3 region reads CAWSRAGTGNTIYF. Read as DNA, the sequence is TGTGCCTGGAGCAGGGCGGGGACTGGAAACACCATATATTTT.